The TCR beta chain described here comes from a study of OX40 agonist ivuxolimab in advanced cancers. Measured with immunoSEQ multiplex PCR; TCRdb has only the in-frame clones, and not every one. Of tens of thousands of clones listed, roughly nine tenths were seen once; the top ten hold around 2.6%. The sequencing here drew on CD4+ or CD8+ T cells sorted from blood, taken in a trial of the OX40 agonist ivuxolimab. The TCR comes from an adult with an advanced solid tumor such as melanoma, head and neck, liver or kidney cancer.

CDR3 protein: CASSVAGTGGAYGYTF. In DNA, the CDR3 is TGTGCCAGCAGCGTAGCGGGGACAGGGGGTGCCTATGGCTACACCTTC. This chain links TRBV9 with TRBJ1-2, with 11 bases that match TRBD1. Losses at the gene ends were 0 bases for V and 4 bases for J; bases not matched to a gene: 5. Germline-derived CDR1 and CDR2 are SGDLS and YYNGEE. This CDR3 comprises 16 residues.